This T cell receptor beta chain is drawn from a study of control samples from healthy donors and cancer patients. CDR3 length equals 13 residues. V lost 3 bases and J lost 8; bases outside the gene matches: 5. CDR1 is KGHSH and CDR2 is LQKENI in the germline V gene. Profiling relied on immunoSEQ multiplex PCR, and the TCRdb table lists in-frame clones only, not all of them. The top ten hold around 3.5% of the sample, which has more than 100,000 clones, roughly 88% seen once. Specimen: blood. The chain employs TRBV18 and TRBJ1-2; 8 nucleotides match TRBD1. This TCR was recovered from a man between 40 and 49 years old in good health. CDR3 amino acids: CASSPDRARGYTF. CDR3 bases: TGTGCCAGCTCACCGGACAGGGCTCGGGGCTACACCTTC.